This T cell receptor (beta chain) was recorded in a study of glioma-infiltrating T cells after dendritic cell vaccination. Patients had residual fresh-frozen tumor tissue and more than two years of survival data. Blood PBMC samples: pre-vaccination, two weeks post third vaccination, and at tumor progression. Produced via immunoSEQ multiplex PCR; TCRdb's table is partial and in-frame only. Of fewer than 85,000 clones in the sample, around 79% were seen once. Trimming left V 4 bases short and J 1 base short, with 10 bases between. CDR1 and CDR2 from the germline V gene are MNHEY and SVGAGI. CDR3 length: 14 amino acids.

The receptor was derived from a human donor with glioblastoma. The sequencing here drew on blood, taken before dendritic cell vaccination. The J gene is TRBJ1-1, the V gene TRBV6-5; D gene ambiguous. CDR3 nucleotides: TGTGCCAGCAGTTCCATCTCAGGGAACACTGAAGCTTTCTTT. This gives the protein CASSSISGNTEAFF.